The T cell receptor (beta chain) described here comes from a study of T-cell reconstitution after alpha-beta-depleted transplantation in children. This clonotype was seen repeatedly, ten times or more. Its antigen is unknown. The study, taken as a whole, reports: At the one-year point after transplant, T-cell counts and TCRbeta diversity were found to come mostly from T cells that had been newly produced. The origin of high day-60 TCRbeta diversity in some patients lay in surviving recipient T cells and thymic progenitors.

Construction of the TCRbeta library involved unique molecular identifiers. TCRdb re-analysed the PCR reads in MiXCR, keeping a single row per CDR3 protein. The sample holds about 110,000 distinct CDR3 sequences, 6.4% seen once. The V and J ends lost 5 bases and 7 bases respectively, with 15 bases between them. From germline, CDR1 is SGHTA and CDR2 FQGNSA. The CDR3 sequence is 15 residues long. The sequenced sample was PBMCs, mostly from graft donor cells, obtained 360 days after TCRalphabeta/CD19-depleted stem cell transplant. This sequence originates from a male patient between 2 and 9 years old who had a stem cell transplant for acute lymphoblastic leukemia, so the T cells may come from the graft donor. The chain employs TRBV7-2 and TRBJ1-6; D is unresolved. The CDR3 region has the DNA TGTGCCAGCAGCAGAAGGCCTTACCCCAATTCACCCCTCCACTTT. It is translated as CASSRRPYPNSPLHF.